This T cell receptor (beta chain) was obtained from a study of T-cell memory formation after mild COVID-19. This CDR3 contains 15 residues. Trimming at V came to 4 bases and at J to 4 bases, leaving 9 bases not matched to a gene. CDR1 is LNHDA and CDR2 is SQIVND in the germline V gene (reference sequence). Constant-segment-primed 5'RACE gave TCR alpha and TCR beta cDNA libraries with sample barcodes and UMIs. TCRdb recomputed calls from the 5' RACE reads with MiXCR, one row per CDR3 protein. Among 300,000 to 400,000 distinct CDR3 sequences, roughly 15% were seen once, and the ten largest hold 20% to 25%.

The TCR sequence derives from a man aged 18 to 30 who had mild COVID-19 (a few samples of this study predate the infection). Cell type and time point are not known. The sequenced sample consisted of PBMCs or a T cell subset sorted from them (not recorded which). This chain links TRBV19 with TRBJ1-1; 7 nucleotides align to TRBD1. The CDR3 coding sequence is TGTGCCAGTAGTACTCGGGACAGTCGGACCACTGAAGCTTTCTTT. It translates to CASSTRDSRTTEAFF. Using reference TRBV19 and TRBJ1-1 for the parts outside the CDR3, the full variable domain is DGGITQSPKYLFRKEGQNVTLSCEQNLNHDAMYWYRQDPGQGLRLIYYSQIVNDFQKGDIAEGYSVSREKKESFPLTVTSAQKNPTAFYLCASSTRDSRTTEAFFGQGTRLTVV.